The present entry profiles one T cell receptor beta chain with its context. A second PCR of 7 to 11 cycles used a sample-barcoded 5' primer and a J-beta primer mix. One entry per CDR3 protein, called by TCRdb with MiXCR from the 5' RACE reads. This table holds roughly 800,000 distinct CDR3 sequences, roughly 25% found once. Trimming left V 4 bases short and J 2 bases short, with 9 bases between. The CDR3 has 14 amino acids. Germline values: CDR1 LNHNV, CDR2 YYDKDF (reference sequence). This specimen comes from a study of blood T cells in healthy people across ages. The same data also went into a second study, on T cells of mothers and their children. That paper adds: All extracted RNA went into cDNA synthesis, about 1.6 ug per 15 ul.

The chain combines TRBV15 with TRBJ1-5, with TRBD1 as a possible D gene (6 bases). Sequencing input: blood. The origin of this receptor is a boy younger than 18 in good health. CDR3 region: CATSTQGGNQPQHF. The CDR3 nucleotides are TGTGCCACCAGCACACAGGGAGGCAATCAGCCCCAGCATTTT.